Shown below are 5 T cell receptor beta chains from a single sample sequenced in a study of blood T cells in healthy people across ages. Next came a second PCR, run for roughly 6 to 11 cycles, which used a sample-barcoded 5' primer along with a J-beta primer mix. Via MiXCR, TCRdb re-called the 5' RACE reads, giving one row per CDR3 protein. Of over 600,000 distinct CDR3 sequences in the sample, around a fifth are singletons; the top ten hold roughly 3.7%. The specimen was blood. All receptors come from a man between 65 and 80 years old in good health.

This clonotype turned up a few times. The J gene is TRBJ2-5, the V gene TRBV4-1; D possibly corresponds to TRBD1 (5 bases). The J call may be faulty, since TRBJ2-1 better matches the DNA end. Germline assignment: CDR1 MGHRA and CDR2 YSYEKL. The CDR3 totals 14 residues. CDR3 loop: CASSQTTGPGEQFF. CDR3 bases: TGCGCCAGCAGCCAGACAACAGGACCCGGGGAGCAGTTCTTC.

This sequence joins TRBV7-3 and TRBJ2-1; D is perhaps TRBD1 (5 bases). The DNA end lines up better with TRBJ2-7; the J call may be wrong. The CDR3 is 14 amino acids. Looked up from germline, CDR1 is SGHTA and CDR2 is FQGTGA. The CDR3: CASSLTASGNEQYF. In nucleotides, the CDR3 is TGTGCCAGCAGCTTAACCGCGTCAGGGAACGAGCAGTACTTC.

This chain uses TRBV20-1 with TRBJ2-4; D is undetermined. The germline V gene has CDR1 DFQATT and CDR2 SNEGSKA (reference sequence). V was trimmed by 1 base and J by 5 bases, leaving 12 bases between them. There are 14 residues in the CDR3. CDR3 amino acids: CSARVRVGENIQYF. CDR3 DNA sequence: TGCAGTGCTAGAGTTAGGGTGGGTGAAAACATTCAGTACTTC.

The chain links TRBV20-1 to TRBJ2-5, with D perhaps TRBD1 or TRBD2 (5 bases each). The J call may be incorrect, as the DNA end agrees better with TRBJ2-7. Per the germline V gene, CDR1 is DFQATT and CDR2 is SNEGSKA (reference sequence). The CDR3 has 14 residues. The CDR3 nucleotides are TGCAGTGCTGAGATCCCGGGGCGAAAATACGAGCAGTACTTC. Translation: CSAEIPGRKYEQYF.

This clonotype was seen a handful of times. The CDR3 region has the DNA TGCGCCAGCAGCCAAGAGGGGGACGGCGGAAACACCATATATTTT. It specifies CASSQEGDGGNTIYF. The chain joins TRBV4-1 to TRBJ1-3; TRBD1 might be the D (5 bases). CDR1 MGHRA and CDR2 YSYEKL come from the germline V gene. The CDR3 consists of 15 residues. Between the trimmed V and J ends, which lost 0 bases and 4 bases, there was a span of 10 bases.